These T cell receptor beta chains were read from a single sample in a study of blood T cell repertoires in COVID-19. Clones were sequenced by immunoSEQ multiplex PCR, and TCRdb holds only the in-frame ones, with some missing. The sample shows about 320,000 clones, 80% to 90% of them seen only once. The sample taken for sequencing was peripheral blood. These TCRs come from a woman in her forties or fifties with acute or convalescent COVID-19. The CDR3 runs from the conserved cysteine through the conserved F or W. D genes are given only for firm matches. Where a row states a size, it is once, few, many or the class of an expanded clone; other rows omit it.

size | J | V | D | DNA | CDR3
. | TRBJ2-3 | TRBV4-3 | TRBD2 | TGCGCCAGCAGCCAAGACCTAGCGGGAGGGCCAGATACGCAGTATTTT | CASSQDLAGGPDTQYF
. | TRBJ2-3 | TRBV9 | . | TGTGCCAGCAGCGTCGGGGAGCCGACTTGGGATACGCAGTATTTT | CASSVGEPTWDTQYF
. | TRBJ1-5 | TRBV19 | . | TGTGCCAGTAACGAACGGAGGATTGGCAATCAGCCCCAGCATTTT | CASNERRIGNQPQHF
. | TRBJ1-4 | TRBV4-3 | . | TGCGCCAGCAGCCAAGATTTGGAGGGTGAAAAACTGTTTTTT | CASSQDLEGEKLFF
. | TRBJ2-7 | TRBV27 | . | TGTGCCAGCAGTTTATCGGGCAGGGGGGACGAGCAGTACTTC | CASSLSGRGDEQYF
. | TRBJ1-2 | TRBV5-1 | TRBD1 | TGCGCCAGCACGACAGGGGCTAACTATGGCTACACCTTC | CASTTGANYGYTF
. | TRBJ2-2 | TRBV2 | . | TGTGCCAGCAGTATCCAACGGGCCGGGGAGCTGTTTTTT | CASSIQRAGELFF
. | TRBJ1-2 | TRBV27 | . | TGTGCCAGCAGCACCACAACTTTGGGGGGGGCAATCACCTATGGCTACACCTTC | CASSTTTLGGAITYGYTF
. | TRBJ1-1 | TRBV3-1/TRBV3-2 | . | TGTGCCAGCAGCCACCAGGGGTCGAACACTGAAGCTTTCTTT | CASSHQGSNTEAFF
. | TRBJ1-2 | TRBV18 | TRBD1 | TGTGCCAGCTCAGAAACTTCTACTCAGGGGGTCCGCGGCTACACCTTC | CASSETSTQGVRGYTF
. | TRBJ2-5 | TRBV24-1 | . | TGTGCCACCAGTGATTTCAGAAGCAGGGAAGAGACCCAGTACTTC | CATSDFRSREETQYF
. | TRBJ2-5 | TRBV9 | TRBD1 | TGTGCCAGCAGCACAGGATGGACAGGGGGGAAAGAGACCCAGTACTTC | CASSTGWTGGKETQYF
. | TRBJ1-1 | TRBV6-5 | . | TGTGCCAGCAGTTACTCCGCAGGGTGGGACACTGAAGCTTTCTTT | CASSYSAGWDTEAFF
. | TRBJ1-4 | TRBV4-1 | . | TGCGCCAGCAGCCCCCCCCCGGGGGGGGACGGACGGGCTTATAATGAAAAACTGTTTTTT | CASSPPPGGDGRAYNEKLFF
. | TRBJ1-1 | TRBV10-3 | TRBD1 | TGTGCCACATCCCGACAGGGGACTGAAGCTTTCTTT | CATSRQGTEAFF
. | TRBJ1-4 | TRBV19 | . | TGTGCCAGTAGTATAGGACAGTTTAATGAAAAACTGTTTTTT | CASSIGQFNEKLFF
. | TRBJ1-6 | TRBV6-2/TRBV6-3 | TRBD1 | TGTGCCAGCAGTTACGTCCTGGGACAGGATAGAGAGTCGAGTTCACCCCTCCACTTT | CASSYVLGQDRESSSPLHF
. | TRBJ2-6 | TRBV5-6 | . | TGTGCCAGCAGTAAGACCGGGTTACTCTCTGGGGCCAACGTCCTGACTTTC | CASSKTGLLSGANVLTF
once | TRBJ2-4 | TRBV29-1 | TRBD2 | TGCAGCGTTGAAACCGGACTAGCGGGCAAAAACATTCAGTACTTC | CSVETGLAGKNIQYF